Listed here are 9 T cell receptor beta chains from one sample, sequenced in a study of beta chain features in type 1 diabetes. cDNA synthesis used the whole RNA isolate, giving expressed TCRB sequences. Repertoires were generated with immunoSEQ multiplex PCR, while TCRdb's copy carries only in-frame clones and drops some. In the table there are roughly 100,000 clones, under 30% of which are singletons. Whole-study findings and limits: When Type 1 diabetes patients were examined, their TCRB CDR3s proved moderately but significantly shorter in all four CD4+ subsets.

No antigen has been identified for these receptors. The sample was central memory CD4+ T cells from blood. Source of these receptors: a woman between 18 and 30 years old with type 1 diabetes.

This clone was detected a few times. The rearrangement uses TRBV5-6 and TRBJ2-5; 9 bases are a match to TRBD1. The V gene's germline CDR1 is SGHDT and CDR2 YYEEEE. CDR3 length: 14 amino acids. Germline trimming cut 2 bases from V and 4 bases from J; bases unmatched to any gene: 3. The CDR3 region is CASSLATGGETQYF. The CDR3 DNA follows: TGTGCCAGCAGCTTAGCGACAGGGGGAGAGACCCAGTACTTC.

This clone was counted only a few times. The chain joins TRBV2 to TRBJ2-7, with 16 bases fitting TRBD2. The V gene end was trimmed by 6 bases and the J gene end by 4 bases; junction bases not matched to a gene: 3. This CDR3 comprises 15 residues. Germline V gene lookup returns CDR1 SNHLY and CDR2 FYNNEI. The CDR3 sequence: CASRGTSGRVYEQYF. CDR3 coding DNA: TGTGCCAGCAGAGGGACTAGCGGGAGGGTTTACGAGCAGTACTTC.

In this sample, this clone turned up once. This chain joins TRBV5-1 and TRBJ2-1, with 9 bases that match TRBD2. Germline CDR1 SGHRS, CDR2 YFSETQ. V lost 2 bases to trimming and J lost 1 base; unmatched junction nucleotides: 4. The CDR3 is 16 residues long. The CDR3 reads CASSFVAGASYNEQFF. CDR3 DNA: TGCGCCAGCAGCTTTGTAGCGGGGGCATCCTACAATGAGCAGTTCTTC.

The chain couples TRBV7-3 to TRBJ2-1; 10 bases align to TRBD2. This CDR3 contains 15 residues. The germline V gene encodes CDR1 SGHTA and CDR2 FQGTGA. V lost 5 bases, J lost 2 bases, and 3 bases stayed unmatched. CDR3 DNA sequence: TGTGCCAGCAGCCCCGGGACTAGCGCCTACAATGAGCAGTTCTTC. Protein sequence: CASSPGTSAYNEQFF.

This clone was detected a few times. The rearrangement uses TRBV9 and TRBJ1-5; D ambiguous. CDR3 size: 15 residues. V was cut by 0 bases and J by 1 base, with 8 bases left in between. The germline CDR1 and CDR2 sequences are SGDLS and YYNGEE. CDR3 protein: CASSVGSSSNQPQHF. The DNA of the CDR3 is TGTGCCAGCAGCGTAGGAAGCTCGAGCAATCAGCCCCAGCATTTT.

V usage is TRBV29-1 and J usage is TRBJ2-5; tentatively, D is TRBD2 (6 bases). Germline V gene lookup returns CDR1 SQVTM and CDR2 ANQGSEA. Trimming pared 0 bases from V and 5 bases from J, leaving 19 bases between. The CDR3 contains 16 residues. CDR3 amino acids: CSVEDVGAGMGETQYF. In DNA, the CDR3 is TGCAGCGTTGAAGATGTTGGGGCGGGAATGGGGGAGACCCAGTACTTC.

This clone has just a few counts. The chain carries TRBV30 and TRBJ2-7; weak D call: TRBD1 (6 bases). Germline CDR1 reads GTSNPN; CDR2 reads SVGIG (reference sequence). Trimming cost V 5 bases and J 0 bases, with 20 bases left between them. This CDR3 is 16 amino acids long. This chain's CDR3 is CAWRPPTGYRSYEQYF. The CDR3 coding sequence is TGTGCCTGGCGACCCCCGACAGGCTACCGCTCCTACGAGCAGTACTTC. Full variable domain (rest looked up from reference TRBV30 and TRBJ2-7): SQTIHQWPATLVQPVGSPLSLECTVEGTSNPNLYWYRQAAGRGLQLLFYSVGIGQISSEVPQNLSASRPQDRQFILSSKKLLLSDSGFYLCAWRPPTGYRSYEQYFGPGTRLTVT.

The sample holds many counts of this clone. The chain has TRBV4-2 and TRBJ2-1; TRBD2 matches 9 bases. This CDR3 has 17 residues. From germline, CDR1 is LGHNA and CDR2 YNFKEQ. The V segment lost 0 bases and the J segment 6 bases; nucleotides outside the gene matches: 9. The CDR3 sequence is CASSQEGLSAGGNEQFF. CDR3 DNA sequence: TGTGCCAGCAGCCAAGAGGGGCTTTCAGCGGGAGGCAATGAGCAGTTCTTC.

The chain is built from TRBV27 and TRBJ2-2; 9 bases line up with TRBD1. CDR3 length: 16 residues. Germline CDR1 reads MNHEY; CDR2 reads SMNVEV (reference sequence). V was clipped by 5 bases and J by 5 bases; unmatched bases: 9. CDR3 in amino acids: CASSRPGTGYTGELFF. The CDR3 DNA reads as TGTGCCAGCAGTAGGCCGGGGACAGGGTATACCGGGGAGCTGTTTTTT.